This record covers a single TCR beta chain. No antigen is known for it. Base qualities are not recorded, but no much larger clone differs from it by a single base. The trial excluded patients who had a history of autoimmune disease or were on systemic immunosuppression. In every dose cohort, peripheral blood was drawn for TCR sequencing at baseline, cycle 4 day 1, and cycle 7 day 1. The samples were drawn from a first-in-human, open-label, multicenter phase I dose-escalation trial of ivuxolimab. Adults with locally advanced or metastatic melanoma, renal cell carcinoma, hepatocellular carcinoma or head and neck squamous cell carcinoma were enrolled in the trial. Before TCR sequencing, CD4+ and CD8+ T cells were separately sorted from peripheral blood. Genomic DNA was extracted from sorted cells for sequencing of the TCRbeta CDR3 region. The immunoSEQ Assay was used for sequencing of TCRbeta CDR3 regions. Entries here come from immuneACCESS through TCRdb and include only in-frame sequences with V and J called. Some clones fail to appear in such tables; in the studies checked, an unresolved V gene covers under half of the shortfall, and the cause of the remainder is unknown. Across this sample there are tens of thousands of clones, with roughly 84% seen only once. The biggest ten clones account for roughly 4.2% of the sample.

These data belong to a study of OX40 agonist ivuxolimab in advanced cancers. The study in broad terms: Ivuxolimab, which targeted the costimulatory receptor OX40 (CD134), was an agonistic, fully human IgG2 monoclonal antibody. Intravenous ivuxolimab was administered to patients every 2 weeks at six dose levels: 0.01, 0.1, 0.3, 1.5, 3 and 10 mg/kg. Among the roughly 54 dose-escalation patients, about 20 had hepatocellular carcinoma, 15 or so melanoma, 9 renal cell carcinoma and 9 head and neck cancer. In the dose-escalation cohort, approximately 82% of patients were male, and the mean age was approximately 60 years, with a range of roughly 20 to 80. Prior anti-PD-1, anti-PD-L1 or anti-CTLA-4 therapy was permitted, and about two fifths of dose-escalation patients had received checkpoint inhibitors. Partial responses were achieved by three dose-escalation patients, of whom one had hepatocellular carcinoma and two had cutaneous melanoma. Peripheral TCRbeta sequencing was intended to test whether TCR sequence diversity was altered and clonal T-cell expansion was caused by ivuxolimab. The monotherapy dose-escalation portion (N of about 50 patients) of the phase I ivuxolimab trial is reported in the paper.

General findings and caveats noted by the study authors: At doses from 0.1 to 3.0 mg/kg, clonal expansion was seen in both CD4+ and CD8+ blood T cells between baseline and week 6. After ivuxolimab, expanded clones were on average more numerous among CD8+ T cells than among CD4+ T cells. The antigen specificity of the clonally expanded peripheral T cells was not determined. Low levels of normalized T-cell clonal expansion were also shown by some nonresponding patients. Partial responders in the 0.1-3.0 mg/kg groups had among the lowest normalized peripheral clonal expansion, especially among CD8+ T cells.

The input for sequencing was CD4+ or CD8+ T cells sorted from blood, taken in a trial of the OX40 agonist ivuxolimab. This clonotype was sampled from an adult with an advanced solid tumor such as melanoma, head and neck, liver or kidney cancer.

The CDR3 protein is CASSLDRELFF. The DNA sequence is given as TGTGCCAGCAGCCTGGACCGGGAGCTGTTTTTT. This chain joins TRBV5-4 to TRBJ2-2; the D gene cannot be named for sure. Via the germline V gene (reference sequence), CDR1 is SGHNT and CDR2 YYREEE. V is shortened by 4 bases, J by 9 bases, and the region joining them spans 7 bases. The CDR3 runs 11 amino acids, cysteine and phenylalanine included. Only the CDR3 portion is preserved as DNA: 33 bases, with reading frame beginning at the first base.